The 6 T cell receptor beta chains reported below all come from one sample, sequenced in a study of beta chain features in type 1 diabetes. Regarding the study as a whole: Moderate but significant shortening of TCRB CDR3s was recorded in all four CD4+ subsets from Type 1 diabetes patients.

Expressed TCRB transcripts were sequenced because the isolated RNA had all been reverse transcribed beforehand. Data came from immunoSEQ multiplex PCR; TCRdb stores just in-frame clones and leaves some out. The sample has roughly 730,000 clones, roughly 12% seen once; the top ten hold roughly 0.022%. Antigens of these TCRs are unknown. The source material was naive CD4+ T cells from blood. These receptors originate from a man younger than 35 with type 1 diabetes.

The CDR3 is CASRRQGPSYEQYF. The CDR3 DNA follows: TGTGCCAGCAGAAGACAGGGGCCCTCCTACGAGCAGTACTTC. The chain employs TRBV2 and TRBJ2-7; 8 bases fit TRBD1. The CDR3 runs 14 residues. J was trimmed by 0 bases and V by 6 bases; bases with no gene match: 4. The germline V gene encodes CDR1 SNHLY and CDR2 FYNNEI.

This clone has at least ten counts. The CDR3 reads CSVAWTTEAFF. The CDR3 DNA reads as TGCAGCGTTGCATGGACCACTGAAGCTTTCTTT. The gene calls are TRBV29-1 and TRBJ1-1; D is undetermined. The CDR3 consists of 11 residues. Germline loops: CDR1 SQVTM, CDR2 ANQGSEA. The germline V and J ends were trimmed by 4 bases and 4 bases, with 7 bases remaining between them.

In this sample, this clone turned up a few times. The chain couples TRBV30 to TRBJ1-1; D not certain. The CDR3 runs 13 residues. Germline lookup yields CDR1 GTSNPN and CDR2 SVGIG (reference sequence). The germline V and J ends were trimmed by 5 bases and 1 base, with 11 bases remaining between them. The CDR3 sequence: CAWGGRQNTEAFF. CDR3 sequence (DNA): TGTGCCTGGGGCGGACGGCAGAACACTGAAGCTTTCTTT.

Comments on this clone: At one end, the junction sequence differs from germline, possibly due to a read error. The chain is built from TRBV7-7 and TRBJ2-2; D is undetermined. This CDR3 is 15 amino acids long. Germline CDR1 reads SSHAT; CDR2 reads FNYEAQ (reference sequence). CDR3 DNA sequence: TGTGCTAGCAGCTTATTAAATCCCGGGACCGGGGAGCTGTTTTTT. Encoded protein: CASSLLNPGTGELFF.

J is TRBJ2-7 and V is TRBV5-6; D unresolved. V was cut by 0 bases and J by 3 bases, with 13 bases left in between. The CDR3 runs to 15 residues. Germline lookup yields CDR1 SGHDT and CDR2 YYEEEE. The CDR3 sequence: CASSLGRIEIYEQYF. The CDR3 nucleotides read TGTGCCAGCAGCTTGGGTAGGATTGAGATCTACGAGCAGTACTTC.

V is TRBV9 and J is TRBJ1-5; perhaps TRBD1 as D (5 bases). This CDR3 is built from 15 residues. Germline V lookup: CDR1 SGDLS, CDR2 YYNGEE. Deletions cut 0 bases from V and 4 bases from J, with 11 bases between. The CDR3 is CASSVGVGGNQPQHF. CDR3 DNA: TGTGCCAGCAGCGTAGGGGTCGGGGGAAATCAGCCCCAGCATTTT. Based on the CDR3 plus reference TRBV9 and TRBJ1-5, the full variable domain is DSGVTQTPKHLITATGQRVTLRCSPRSGDLSVYWYQQSLDQGLQFLIQYYNGEERAKGNILERFSAQQFPDLHSELNLSSLELGDSALYFCASSVGVGGNQPQHFGDGTRLSIL.